The 16 T cell receptor beta chains listed next were all sequenced from one sample in a study of T cell repertoires in cytomegalovirus infection. TCRdb re-analysed the reads in MiXCR, keeping a single row per CDR3 protein. Of about 830,000 distinct CDR3 sequences in the sample, approximately 30% were seen once. The antigens these receptors bind are not known. The input for sequencing was cultured CD8+ T cells from PBMCs, taken from culture after CMV antigen stimulation. Every receptor here comes from a human donor in good health (CMV status not recorded). Some clones in this sample may be carry-over from other donors' samples.

This chain connects TRBV24-1 to TRBJ2-2, with D unclear. Per germline, CDR1 KGHDR and CDR2 SFDVKD. Trimming pared 3 bases from V and 3 bases from J, leaving 10 bases between. This CDR3 is 15 amino acids long. The DNA of the CDR3 is TGTGCCACCAGTGATGGGTGGGTTGACACCGGGGAGCTGTTTTTT. Residues: CATSDGWVDTGELFF.

Remarks on this clonotype: With a much larger clone just one base away, this may be a read error. The genes are TRBV7-8 and TRBJ1-3; no clear D. CDR1 and CDR2 from the germline V gene are SGHVS and FQNEAQ. The CDR3 is 17 residues long. The V end lost 2 bases, the J end lost 0 bases, and 14 bases lay between the germline ends. The CDR3 nucleotides read TGTGCCAGCAGCTTAAATTTCGTCGGGTCCTCTGGAAACACCATATATTTT. Amino acid sequence: CASSLNFVGSSGNTIYF.

The gene calls are TRBV11-2 and TRBJ2-3; D may be TRBD1 or TRBD2 (6 bases each). The CDR3 is 18 residues long. Germline V gene data show CDR1 as SGHAT and CDR2 as FQNNGV. With 0 bases removed from V and 4 bases from J, the gap between germline ends came to 20 bases. The CDR3 is CASSLDSLGGGPSDTQYF. The DNA of the CDR3 is TGTGCCAGCAGCTTAGATAGTCTCGGTGGGGGGCCCTCAGATACGCAGTATTTT.

This clonotype has only a few counts. CDR3 sequence reads: CASRGGARDTEAFF. DNA for the CDR3: TGTGCCAGCAGGGGGGGGGCCCGTGACACTGAAGCTTTCTTT. The chain uses TRBV7-9 and TRBJ1-1; maybe TRBD1 (6 bases). CDR3 length: 14 amino acids. Trimming left V 6 bases short and J 3 bases short, with 14 bases between. In germline, CDR1 is SEHNR, CDR2 FQNEAQ (reference sequence).

The chain couples TRBV29-1 to TRBJ2-3; TRBD1 matches 7 bases. This CDR3 contains 13 residues. The junction had 2 bases not matched to a gene; V was cut back by 2 bases and J by 3 bases. Germline V gene data show CDR1 as SQVTM and CDR2 as ANQGSEA. CDR3 nucleotide sequence: TGCAGCGTTGAAAAGGGGGCGACAGATACGCAGTATTTT. As protein: CSVEKGATDTQYF.

The chain couples TRBV11-2 to TRBJ1-4, with a possible D match to TRBD1 (6 bases). CDR3 length equals 23 residues. The V and J ends lost 5 bases and 0 bases respectively, with 34 bases between them. Germline V gene data show CDR1 as SGHAT and CDR2 as FQNNGV. The CDR3 DNA reads TGTGCCAGCAGCCCCACCATAGGGGTGTGGGGGCCCACCCGGGGGCCAACTAATGAAAAACTGTTTTTT. This sequence encodes CASSPTIGVWGPTRGPTNEKLFF.

The genes are TRBV28 and TRBJ2-3, with 11 nucleotides matching TRBD2. The V gene's germline CDR1 is MDHEN and CDR2 SYDVKM. The CDR3 length is 17 residues. Losses at the gene ends were 6 bases for V and 0 bases for J; bases not matched to a gene: 8. CDR3 amino acids: CASRSLGLADSTDTQYF. CDR3 nucleotide sequence: TGTGCCAGCAGATCCCTGGGACTAGCGGACAGCACAGATACGCAGTATTTT. Using reference TRBV28 and TRBJ2-3 for the parts outside the CDR3, the full variable domain is DVKVTQSSRYLVKRTGEKVFLECVQDMDHENMFWYRQDPGLGLRLIYFSYDVKMKEKGDIPEGYSVSREKKERFSLILESASTNQTSMYLCASRSLGLADSTDTQYFGPGTRLTVL.

The J gene is TRBJ1-2, the V gene TRBV6-2 or TRBV6-3, with D perhaps matching TRBD1 (5 bases). Trimming pared 6 bases from V and 6 bases from J, leaving 17 bases between. The CDR3 totals 14 residues. Germline assignment: CDR1 MNHEY and CDR2 SVGEGT. CDR3 sequence (DNA): TGTGCCAGCAGACCTATTGAGGGGTTCCATGGCTACACCTTC. Its translation: CASRPIEGFHGYTF.

The CDR3 DNA is TGTGCCAGCAGAACGTGGGATACGCAGTATTTT. It yields the protein CASRTWDTQYF. The chain links TRBV6-5 to TRBJ2-3; D is unclear. The CDR3 covers 11 residues. Trimming removed 6 bases at V and 6 bases at J, with 7 bases between. Germline assignment: CDR1 MNHEY and CDR2 SVGAGI.

This clonotype was seen many times. This chain uses TRBV7-2 with TRBJ2-5; D uncertain. V was cut by 1 base and J by 0 bases, with 18 bases left in between. The CDR3 contains 18 residues. Germline CDR1 is SGHTA and CDR2 is FQGNSA. The CDR3 region has the DNA TGTGCCAGCAGCTTAGTAGCCTCTCTAACAAGGAACCAAGAGACCCAGTACTTC. It codes for CASSLVASLTRNQETQYF. Drawing the rest from reference TRBV7-2 and TRBJ2-5, the complete variable domain is GAGVSQSPSNKVTEKGKDVELRCDPISGHTALYWYRQSLGQGLEFLIYFQGNSAPDKSGLPSDRFSAERTGGSVSTLTIQRTQQEDSAVYLCASSLVASLTRNQETQYFGPGTRLLVL.

This clonotype was seen a few times. The chain recombines TRBV7-9 with TRBJ1-1; D may be TRBD1 (6 bases). Germline CDR1 and CDR2: SEHNR and FQNEAQ (reference sequence). There are 17 residues in the CDR3. The germline V and J ends were trimmed by 1 base and 0 bases, with 15 bases remaining between them. The CDR3 DNA is TGTGCCAGCAGCTTAGGGGACACGGCGGTGATGAACACTGAAGCTTTCTTT. Translated: CASSLGDTAVMNTEAFF. Based on the CDR3 plus reference TRBV7-9 and TRBJ1-1, the full variable domain is DTGVSQNPRHKITKRGQNVTFRCDPISEHNRLYWYRQTLGQGPEFLTYFQNEAQLEKSRLLSDRFSAERPKGSFSTLEIQRTEQGDSAMYLCASSLGDTAVMNTEAFFGQGTRLTVV.

The J gene is TRBJ1-1, the V gene TRBV20-1; D is uncertain. The CDR3 spans 14 residues. Germline CDR1 reads DFQATT; CDR2 reads SNEGSKA (reference sequence). V was shortened by 1 base and J by 2 bases, with 11 bases between the two germline ends. CDR3 sequence reads: CSARAAGFNTEAFF. CDR3 nucleotides: TGCAGTGCTAGAGCCGCGGGGTTTAACACTGAAGCTTTCTTT.

This clonotype is a singleton in its sample. The V call is TRBV9, the J call TRBJ2-1; D possibly matches TRBD1 or TRBD2 (5 bases each). Germline CDR1 SGDLS, CDR2 YYNGEE. This CDR3 region has 14 residues. With 0 bases removed from V and 8 bases from J, the gap between germline ends came to 12 bases. CDR3 in amino acids: CASSVGSLGDEQFF. CDR3 nucleotide sequence: TGTGCCAGCAGCGTAGGCAGCCTGGGGGATGAGCAGTTCTTC.

This clonotype was observed a handful of times. The chain employs TRBV7-2 and TRBJ2-5; 11 nucleotides align to TRBD1. CDR3 length equals 15 residues. V lost 5 bases and J lost 5; bases outside the gene matches: 7. The germline V gene encodes CDR1 SGHTA and CDR2 FQGNSA. CDR3 in amino acids: CASSLGTGGTETQYF. For the CDR3, the DNA is TGTGCCAGCAGCCTCGGGACAGGGGGGACGGAGACCCAGTACTTC.

The CDR3 DNA reads as TGTGCCAGCACCAACATACAGGGGGCAGAGAATGAGCAGTTCTTC. This gives the protein CASTNIQGAENEQFF. This chain uses TRBV7-9 with TRBJ2-1; 9 bases match TRBD1. Germline CDR1 reads SEHNR; CDR2 reads FQNEAQ (reference sequence). The CDR3 runs to 15 residues. The junction had 11 bases not matched to a gene; V was cut back by 7 bases and J by 7 bases.

This chain links TRBV6-1 with TRBJ1-3; no definite D call. The CDR3 loop spans 14 amino acids. The germline V gene encodes CDR1 MNHNS and CDR2 SASEGT. Trimming removed 2 bases from V and 0 bases from J, with 5 bases in between. The CDR3, as DNA: TGTGCCAGCAGTGAATGGTACTCTGGAAACACCATATATTTT. Its protein is CASSEWYSGNTIYF.